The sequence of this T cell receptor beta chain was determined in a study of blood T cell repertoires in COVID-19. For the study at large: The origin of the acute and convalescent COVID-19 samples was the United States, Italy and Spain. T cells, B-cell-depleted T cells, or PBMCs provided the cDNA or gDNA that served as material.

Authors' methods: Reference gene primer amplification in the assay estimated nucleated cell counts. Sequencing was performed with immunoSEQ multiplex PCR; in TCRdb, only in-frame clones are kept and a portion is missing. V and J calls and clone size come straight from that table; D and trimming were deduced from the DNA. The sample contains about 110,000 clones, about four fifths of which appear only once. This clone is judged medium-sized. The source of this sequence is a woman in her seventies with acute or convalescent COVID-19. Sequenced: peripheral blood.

Here the CDR3 reads CASSKVPLAGTTDTQYF. The DNA for the CDR3 is TGTGCCAGCAGTAAGGTCCCGTTAGCGGGTACCACAGATACGCAGTATTTT. This sequence joins TRBV6-2 or TRBV6-3 and TRBJ2-3; 7 nucleotides line up with TRBD2. This CDR3 comprises 17 residues. The V and J ends lost 5 bases and 2 bases, in that order; junction bases with no gene match: 13. The germline gives CDR1 MNHEY, CDR2 SVGEGT.